This TCR beta chain was found in a study of Ad26.COV2.S vaccination and SARS-CoV-2 variants. Study-level points and caveats: Those who received the vaccine showed greater spike-specific TCR breadth than those given placebo.

Points on this clone: Its antigen is not identified.

Treatment specified: around 19 received Ad26.COV2.S at low or high dose, single or two shots; several received placebo; per-sample allocation not given. Specimens were obtained on day 63 following the first vaccine or placebo injection. Assay used: immunoSEQ multiplex PCR; TCRdb lists only in-frame clones, some missing. Among about 320,000 clones listed, around four fifths were seen once. Germline V CDR1 and CDR2: SGDLS, YYNGEE. V was pared by 3 bases and J by 3 bases, with 8 bases of the junction left unmatched. The CDR3 extends over 15 amino acids. The chain links TRBV9 to TRBJ2-7, with 8 bases aligning to TRBD1. Here the sequenced sample was peripheral blood, taken in a trial of Ad26.COV2.S vaccine versus placebo. The sequence was collected from a person between 18 and 59 years old who received the Ad26.COV2.S COVID-19 vaccine or a placebo. The CDR3 DNA sequence: TGTGCCAGCAGCGACCGACAGGGGCCCCTCTACGAGCAGTACTTC. This codes for CASSDRQGPLYEQYF.